The text below deals with one T cell receptor (beta chain). Assay: immunoSEQ multiplex PCR; the TCRdb copy retains only in-frame clones and omits some. The table records under 400,000 clones, roughly 87% of them present only once. This sample is drawn from a study of cytomegalovirus exposure and HLA in healthy donors. Germline V CDR1 and CDR2: SGHRS, YFSETQ. The CDR3 sequence is 14 residues long. V dropped 3 bases and J dropped 3; count of bases not matched to a gene: 2. The clonotype was recovered from a man aged 25 to 45 in good health and CMV-seronegative. Sequences were obtained from PBMCs. The V and J genes are TRBV5-1 and TRBJ1-5; 8 bases agree with TRBD1. CDR3 region: CASSSTGDNQPQHF. CDR3 nucleotide sequence: TGCGCCAGCAGCTCGACAGGGGACAATCAGCCCCAGCATTTT.